This T cell receptor (beta chain) was sequenced in a study of Graves' ophthalmopathy and Graves' hyperthyroidism. This clonotype occurred once. RNA transcripts provided the template for amplifying TCR beta CDR3 regions. The first-round RT-PCR employed HTBI primers together with the Qiagen OneStep RT-PCR kit. A multiplex PCR was then performed as the second round. MiXCR was run by TCRdb on the multiplex PCR reads, yielding one entry per CDR3 protein. This repertoire shows about 220,000 distinct CDR3 sequences, 20% to 25% found once; its top ten account for 35% to 55%. Germline V CDR1 and CDR2: MNHEY, SVGEGT. The CDR3 is 15 amino acids. The V end lost 6 bases, the J end lost 2 bases, and 11 bases lay between the germline ends.

The chain combines TRBV6-2 or TRBV6-3 with TRBJ2-6, with no clear D. The TCR comes from a woman between 45 and 65 years old with Graves' ophthalmopathy. Sequencing input: peripheral blood. The CDR3 reads CASSDDMPGANVLTF. The CDR3, as DNA: TGTGCCAGCAGCGACGACATGCCTGGGGCCAACGTCCTGACTTTC.